This entry features one T cell receptor beta chain sequence. This receptor's antigen is unknown. Base qualities are not at hand, and no much larger clone is one base apart. The sample is drawn from a study of shared clonotypes between healthy human individuals (dated by TCRdb to about 2020). General notes on the study: The cohort included a few men and two women between 18 and 49 years of age. For each donor, three plates each were used for CD4 naive and CD4 memory, two plates were used for CD8 naive, and one plate was used for CD8 memory. To estimate repertoire size and how much clonotypes are shared between individuals, the study performed deep sequencing of blood TCR repertoires from about 5 healthy adults. Different laboratories and diverse techniques were used to prepare libraries and sequence TCR repertoires, to increase sequencing depth and limit assay-specific biases. Between about 0.9 and 8.9 billion PBMCs per donor were obtained by leukapheresis.

Donors were healthy HIV-negative adults with no recently reported acute infections or vaccinations. Every donor was a Caucasian adult living in Nashville, Tennessee, USA. CD4+ T cells were enriched by magnetic negative selection, after which naive cells were positively selected on CD45RA and the negative fraction was taken as the memory subset. Blood was obtained by leukapheresis, after which PBMCs were separated by Ficoll-Histopaque density gradient centrifugation and cryopreserved in liquid nitrogen vapor phase. Analytical flow cytometry was used to check the purity and quantity of every magnetically sorted T cell population. Genomic DNA was isolated from each sorted fraction and quantified by UV absorbance on a Nanodrop 2000c. From a lookup of the germline V gene (reference sequence), CDR1 and CDR2 are MNHNY and SVGAGI. The trim is 0 bases for V and 8 bases for J, with a gap of 14 bases between the germline ends. The CDR3 covers 15 residues, taking in both the cysteine and the phenylalanine. The retained sequence is limited to the CDR3, 45 bases, with the frame set at the first base.

The study at large found these results: Even with the large sequencing depth, rarefaction of the sorted-subset datasets indicated that sequencing was incomplete. Sampling was restricted to blood, and TCR repertoires in tissue are likely to differ from TCR repertoires in blood. Sharing across several donors was observed for about 4.8% of naive CD4, about 4% of naive CD8, roughly 2.3% of memory CD4, and around 0.44% of memory CD8 clonotypes. Higher generation probabilities were observed for clonotypes shared by all four sorted-subset donors than for non-shared clonotypes. The genetic and exposure-history diversity represented was limited by the small number of donors. Pairwise subsampling led to the expectation that sequencing depth would affect the degree of clonotype sharing among donors. Naive subsets generally had larger estimated clonotype richness than memory subsets did.

Using the deep immunoSEQ assay, TCR CDR3 regions were amplified from genomic DNA by multiplex PCR. For each cell subset, the extracted genomic DNA was distributed evenly across all wells of several immunoSEQ 96-well plates, and each plate served as one replicate. For sorted subsets, approximately 210 ng genomic DNA, equal to tens of thousands of T cell genomes, was loaded into each replicate PCR. The purified libraries were quantified using a Qubit 3.0 fluorometer, sized with a Bioanalyzer 2100, and then quantified again using the KAPA Library Quantification kit. Every immunoSEQ 96-well plate was sequenced on a separate single-read 150-cycle Illumina NextSeq 550 flow cell. As for how the authors treated the data: The immunoSEQ output contained only junctional sequences without quality scores, so filtering could not match that applied to full-length reads. To assign V/J genes and CDR3, sequences were annotated against IMGT germline references using PyIR, a Python wrapper for IgBLAST v1.9. Any read was removed if the V/J assignment was weak (E-value above 1e-6), the CDR3 was missing, or the read contained stop codons, out-of-frame junctions, or ambiguous translated residues. V3J clonotypes were defined by identical inferred V gene, J gene, and CDR3 amino acid sequence. Percentage overlap between repertoires was calculated by dividing the number of shared unique clonotypes by the size of the smaller repertoire. Richness of each repertoire was evaluated using RTK rarefaction, the Chao1 estimator, and Recon v2.1 estimates of unobserved clonotypes. For all TCRbeta clonotypes obtained by the gDNA method from four donors, generation probabilities were computed with OLGA. This immuneACCESS table, as held by TCRdb, lists in-frame sequences with V and J called but not all clones. Of the missing ones, under half trace to an unresolved V gene in checked studies; the others have no known cause. V, J and clone size are those of that table, while D and trimming were read from the DNA. Here the sample has 2 million to 2.5 million clones; approximately 96% occur a single time. Of the sample, 0.1% to 0.15% falls within the top ten clones.

The rearranged segments are TRBV6-6 and TRBJ2-1; TRBD1 could be the D gene, as 6 bases match. The receptor was isolated from a man between 18 and 29 years old in good health. The sample taken for sequencing was naive CD4+ T cells sorted from blood. The cell subset or site label, read with the paper, signifies: CD45RA+ positively selected. CDR3 region: CASSYSRQGLDEQFF. The nucleotides are TGTGCCAGCAGTTACTCACGGCAGGGGTTGGATGAGCAGTTCTTC.